This TCR beta chain was recorded in a study of T cells in Graves' hyperthyroidism and ophthalmopathy. Those patients with uncontrolled infection, other autoimmune disease, pregnancy or lactation were excluded. The PBMCs had their origin in less than 13 ml of fresh peripheral blood. The investigators amplified TCR beta CDR3 regions from RNA transcripts. First-round RT-PCR with HTBI primers amplified the TCR CDR3 region. TCRdb called the multiplex PCR reads again in MiXCR, with one record for every CDR3 protein. Here the sample spans a few hundred thousand distinct CDR3 sequences, 15% to 20% being singletons. CDR3 size: 14 residues. CDR1 is MDHEN and CDR2 is SYDVKM in the germline V gene. With 5 bases clipped from V and 3 bases from J, the junction kept 3 bases outside the gene matches.

J is TRBJ2-2 and V is TRBV28, with TRBD2 identical over 7 bases. Input material: blood. The sequence came from a woman aged 40 to 50 with Graves' ophthalmopathy. The CDR3 DNA is TGTGCCAGCAGTGTCCTAGCGGACACCGGGGAGCTGTTTTTT. This encodes CASSVLADTGELFF.